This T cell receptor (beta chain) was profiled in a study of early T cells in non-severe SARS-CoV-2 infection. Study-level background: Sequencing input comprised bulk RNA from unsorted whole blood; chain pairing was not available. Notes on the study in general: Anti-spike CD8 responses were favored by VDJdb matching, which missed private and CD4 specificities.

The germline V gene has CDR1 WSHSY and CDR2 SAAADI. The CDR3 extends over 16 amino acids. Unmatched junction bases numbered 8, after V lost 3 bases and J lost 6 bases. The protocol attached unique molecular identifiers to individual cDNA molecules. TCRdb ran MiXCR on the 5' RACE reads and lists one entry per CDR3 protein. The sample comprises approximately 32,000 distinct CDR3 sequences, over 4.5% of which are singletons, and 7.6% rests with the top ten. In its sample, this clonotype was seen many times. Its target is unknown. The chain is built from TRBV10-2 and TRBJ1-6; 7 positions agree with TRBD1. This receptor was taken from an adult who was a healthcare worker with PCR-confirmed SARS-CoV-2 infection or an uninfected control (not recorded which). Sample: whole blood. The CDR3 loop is CASSDDRGGRNSPLHF. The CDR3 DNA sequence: TGCGCCAGCAGTGACGATCGAGGGGGCCGTAATTCACCCCTCCACTTT.